These 5 T cell receptor beta chains share one sample of origin, sequenced in a study of blood T cell repertoires in COVID-19. The repertoire was sequenced with immunoSEQ multiplex PCR; TCRdb's copy has only in-frame clones and lacks some. The sample holds under 250,000 clones, roughly 90% seen once. Source material: peripheral blood. The receptors stem from a man aged 55-75 years with COVID-19, enrolled during active disease.

The chain recombines TRBV5-5 with TRBJ1-6; D perhaps matches TRBD1 (5 bases). The CDR3 sequence is 13 residues long. Germline V gives CDR1 SGHKS, CDR2 YYEKEE (reference sequence). Trimming removed 1 base from V and 13 bases from J, with 12 bases in between. CDR3 region: CASSLSGDPPLHF. Here the CDR3 DNA reads TGTGCCAGCAGCTTGTCGGGGGACCCCCCCCTCCACTTT. The full variable domain, in which reference TRBV5-5 and TRBJ1-6 provide the parts outside the CDR3, is DAGVTQSPTHLIKTRGQQVTLRCSPISGHKSVSWYQQVLGQGPQFIFQYYEKEERGRGNFPDRFSARQFPNYSSELNVNALLLGDSALYLCASSLSGDPPLHFGNGTRLTVT.

A few counts support this clone. The chain couples TRBV14 to TRBJ1-4, with TRBD1 matching 9 bases. The CDR3 spans 15 residues. From germline, CDR1 is SGHDN and CDR2 FVKESK. V lost 4 bases to trimming and J lost 5 bases; unmatched junction nucleotides: 5. The CDR3 spells CASSRRQGGNEKLFF. In DNA form, the CDR3 reads TGTGCCAGCAGCCGGAGACAGGGGGGGAATGAAAAACTGTTTTTT.

The V call is TRBV5-5, the J call TRBJ2-5; no clear D. The germline CDR1 and CDR2 sequences are SGHKS and YYEKEE (reference sequence). The CDR3 contains 11 residues. The ends were cut back, 2 bases at V and 5 bases at J, with 4 bases in the middle. This chain's CDR3 is CASSFLETQYF. CDR3 nucleotide sequence: TGTGCCAGCAGCTTCCTCGAGACCCAGTACTTC. Full variable domain (missing parts from reference TRBV5-5 and TRBJ2-5): DAGVTQSPTHLIKTRGQQVTLRCSPISGHKSVSWYQQVLGQGPQFIFQYYEKEERGRGNFPDRFSARQFPNYSSELNVNALLLGDSALYLCASSFLETQYFGPGTRLLVL.

The genes are TRBV18 and TRBJ2-7; 10 bases match TRBD1. CDR3 size: 15 residues. Trimming cost V 0 bases and J 3 bases; bases outside gene matches: 2. Germline-derived CDR1 and CDR2 are KGHSH and LQKENI. The CDR3 is CASSPPGTGDYEQYF. CDR3 in DNA: TGTGCCAGCTCACCACCGGGGACAGGGGACTACGAGCAGTACTTC.

This sequence joins TRBV6-1 and TRBJ2-1; D is possibly TRBD1 (6 bases). Per the germline V gene, CDR1 is MNHNS and CDR2 is SASEGT. This CDR3 region has 16 residues. V lost 3 bases and J 12 bases, leaving 24 bases between the germline ends. The CDR3 bases are TGTGCCAGCAGTGAGGTAGGGGGTAGATACCCTCCTCCGCAGTTCTTC. It specifies CASSEVGGRYPPPQFF.